This T cell receptor beta chain was identified in a study of cytomegalovirus exposure and HLA in healthy donors. Findings and limits, study-wide: A later analysis linked 15,000 to 20,000 TCR beta sequences to HLA alleles at 0.05 false discovery rate.

CDR3 length equals 11 residues. The V gene's germline CDR1 is GTSNPN and CDR2 SVGIG (reference sequence). The V gene lost 3 bases and the J gene lost 5 bases, with 6 bases spanning the gap. Amplification used 60 Vbeta primers and 13 Jbeta primers. The repertoire was sequenced with immunoSEQ multiplex PCR; TCRdb's copy has only in-frame clones and lacks some. This sample has more than 140,000 clones, with roughly four fifths found just once. As regards this clone: Its target is not known.

V gene TRBV30 combines with J gene TRBJ2-3; D is unresolved. The TCR originated in a man aged 30 to 39 in good health and CMV-seropositive. Sequencing used PBMCs. CDR3 DNA: TGTGCCTGGAGACTGGTAGATACGCAGTATTTT. Translation: CAWRLVDTQYF.